Below are 29 T cell receptor beta chains sequenced from a single sample in a study of cytomegalovirus exposure and HLA in healthy donors. A multiplex PCR was run with 60 Vbeta primers and 13 Jbeta primers. Sequencing was performed with immunoSEQ multiplex PCR; in TCRdb, only in-frame clones are kept and a portion is missing. The table has roughly 80,000 clones, 63% seen once; the top ten hold 5% to 6%. Input material: PBMCs. All receptors derive from a man aged 25 to 40 in good health and CMV-seropositive.

The chain uses TRBV5-4 and TRBJ2-7, with 11 nucleotides matching TRBD2. V dropped 5 bases and J dropped 3; count of bases not matched to a gene: 4. The CDR3 runs to 14 residues. Germline V gives CDR1 SGHNT, CDR2 YYREEE (reference sequence). The CDR3 sequence is CASSSGLAGYEQYF. CDR3 coding DNA: TGTGCCAGCAGTTCTGGACTAGCGGGCTACGAGCAGTACTTC. Looking up the rest from reference TRBV5-4 and TRBJ2-7 gives the full variable domain: ETGVTQSPTHLIKTRGQQVTLRCSSQSGHNTVSWYQQALGQGPQFIFQYYREEENGRGNFPPRFSGLQFPNYSSELNVNALELDDSALYLCASSSGLAGYEQYFGPGTRLTVT.

The rearrangement links TRBV19 to TRBJ2-3; 11 bases line up with TRBD2. The CDR3 is 16 amino acids. The germline CDR1 and CDR2 sequences are LNHDA and SQIVND (reference sequence). The junction had 10 bases not matched to a gene; V was cut back by 9 bases and J by 2 bases. CDR3 residues: CASLPSSGRITDTQYF. The DNA for the CDR3 is TGTGCCAGCTTACCTTCTAGCGGGAGGATCACAGATACGCAGTATTTT.

V and J are TRBV7-2 and TRBJ2-3; D may be TRBD1 (5 bases). Germline V CDR1 and CDR2: SGHTA, FQGNSA. The CDR3 extends over 14 amino acids. Trimming shortened V by 11 bases and J by 2 bases, and 17 bases separated the two germline ends. The CDR3 coding sequence is TGTGCCTCTCGACTGGACATCGACACAGATACGCAGTATTTT. This sequence encodes CASRLDIDTDTQYF.

The J gene is TRBJ2-3, the V gene TRBV29-1; unclear D gene. Trimming left V 2 bases short and J 3 bases short, with 9 bases between. Germline values: CDR1 SQVTM, CDR2 ANQGSEA. This CDR3 comprises 13 residues. As DNA, the CDR3 is TGCAGCGTTGAACTAGTATATACAGATACGCAGTATTTT. Translated, it gives CSVELVYTDTQYF.

The CDR3 loop reads CASSTVTGGQETQYF. The CDR3 DNA is TGTGCCAGCAGCACCGTCACAGGGGGGCAAGAGACCCAGTACTTC. The rearrangement uses TRBV11-2 and TRBJ2-5, with 8 bases identical to TRBD1. Germline V gene sequence: CDR1 SGHAT, CDR2 FQNNGV. The V and J ends lost 5 bases and 2 bases, in that order; junction bases with no gene match: 7. This CDR3 contains 15 residues.

The chain recombines TRBV7-2 with TRBJ2-7; the match to TRBD2 covers 14 bases. J was trimmed by 6 bases and V by 5 bases; bases with no gene match: 3. Germline V lookup: CDR1 SGHTA, CDR2 FQGNSA. CDR3 size: 14 residues. The CDR3 sequence is CASSRGTSGSEQYF. CDR3 DNA sequence: TGTGCCAGCAGCCGCGGGACTAGCGGGAGCGAGCAGTACTTC.

CDR3 region: CASSITDRREKLFF. The DNA for the CDR3 is TGCGCCAGCAGTATTACCGACAGGAGGGAAAAACTGTTTTTT. The chain combines TRBV5-1 with TRBJ1-4; maybe TRBD1 (6 bases). V was pared by 5 bases and J by 8 bases, with 16 bases between. This CDR3 is 14 amino acids long. CDR1 is SGHRS and CDR2 is YFSETQ in the germline V gene.

V gene TRBV25-1 combines with J gene TRBJ2-3; TRBD2 is a possible D gene (6 bases). CDR3 size: 14 residues. V lost 3 bases, J lost 4 bases, and 11 bases lay in between. Germline lookup yields CDR1 MGHDK and CDR2 SYGVNS. As DNA, the CDR3 is TGTGCCAGCAGTGATACTAGCTCGGCAGATACGCAGTATTTT. Translating it yields CASSDTSSADTQYF.

The rearrangement joins TRBV11-2 to TRBJ2-5, with D possibly being TRBD1 (5 bases). Germline loops: CDR1 SGHAT, CDR2 FQNNGV. Trimming pared 1 base from V and 4 bases from J, leaving 16 bases between. This CDR3 comprises 16 residues. The DNA for the CDR3 is TGTGCCAGCAGCTTAGCTGTTAATCCTAGGGGAGAGACCCAGTACTTC. Amino acids: CASSLAVNPRGETQYF.

V usage is TRBV18 and J usage is TRBJ2-1; D gene ambiguous. The CDR3 runs 15 residues. In germline, CDR1 is KGHSH, CDR2 LQKENI. Trimming removed 3 bases from V and 3 bases from J, with 12 bases in between. CDR3 coding DNA: TGTGCCAGCTCACCTGACTTCCGAAGCTACAATGAGCAGTTCTTC. Protein product: CASSPDFRSYNEQFF.

This chain uses TRBV25-1 with TRBJ1-4; 10 nucleotides line up with TRBD1. CDR1 and CDR2 from the germline V gene are MGHDK and SYGVNS. There are 14 residues in the CDR3. V trimming: 7 bases; J trimming: 8 bases; junction bases outside the gene matches: 7. This chain's CDR3 is CASKRQGAGEKLFF. The CDR3 DNA follows: TGTGCCAGCAAGAGACAGGGGGCAGGGGAAAAACTGTTTTTT.

The gene calls are TRBV27 and TRBJ2-5; D is uncertain. The V and J ends lost 5 bases and 0 bases respectively, with 10 bases between them. CDR3 size: 14 residues. Germline V CDR1 and CDR2: MNHEY, SMNVEV (reference sequence). The CDR3 coding sequence is TGTGCCAGCAGTCCCCGCCAGTACCAAGAGACCCAGTACTTC. Residues: CASSPRQYQETQYF.

This clone appeared once. The chain carries TRBV5-1 and TRBJ2-5, with D tentatively TRBD1 (5 bases). The germline V and J ends were trimmed by 4 bases and 4 bases, with 14 bases remaining between them. The length of the CDR3 is 14 residues. Germline CDR1 reads SGHRS; CDR2 reads YFSETQ. The CDR3 DNA sequence: TGCGCCAGCAGCGATCAGGGAAGAAGAGAGACCCAGTACTTC. Translating it yields CASSDQGRRETQYF.

The rearrangement joins TRBV11-2 to TRBJ2-7; the match to TRBD2 covers 8 bases. V trimming: 5 bases; J trimming: 2 bases; junction bases outside the gene matches: 5. The germline V gene encodes CDR1 SGHAT and CDR2 FQNNGV. This CDR3 contains 14 residues. The CDR3 region has the DNA TGTGCCAGCAGCCACATTAGCGGGGCCTACGAGCAGTACTTC. Residues: CASSHISGAYEQYF.

This chain connects TRBV10-3 to TRBJ2-7, with 11 bases matching TRBD2. V dropped 2 bases and J dropped 5; count of bases not matched to a gene: 8. Germline-derived CDR1 and CDR2 are ENHRY and SYGVKD. The CDR3 is made up of 16 amino acids. In DNA, the CDR3 is TGTGCCATCAGTGAGGTAGCGGGAGGGCCGGGGGACGAGCAGTACTTC. Protein sequence: CAISEVAGGPGDEQYF.

This chain uses TRBV11-3 with TRBJ2-3, with 8 bases that match TRBD1. CDR1 is SGHNT and CDR2 is YENEEA in the germline V gene. This CDR3 is 13 amino acids long. V lost 5 bases and J lost 5; bases outside the gene matches: 3. As DNA, the CDR3 is TGTGCCAGCAGCATAGGACAGGGAGATACGCAGTATTTT. Residues: CASSIGQGDTQYF.

This chain uses TRBV25-1 with TRBJ2-7, with 11 bases matching TRBD2. This CDR3 has 15 residues. V gave up 3 bases and J gave up 4 bases; unmatched junction bases: 5. CDR1 is MGHDK and CDR2 is SYGVNS in the germline V gene. CDR3 protein: CASSDTSGSLYEQYF. The CDR3 bases are TGTGCCAGCAGTGACACTAGCGGGAGTCTATACGAGCAGTACTTC.

This clone turned up a few times. This chain connects TRBV4-3 to TRBJ2-5; the D gene is possibly TRBD2 (6 bases). Trimming took off 1 base at V and 4 bases at J, with 10 bases between the two ends. The CDR3 is 14 amino acids. Looked up from germline, CDR1 is LGHNA and CDR2 is YSLEER. Written as DNA, the CDR3 is TGCGCCAGCAGCCAAGGACTAGAAGGAGAGACCCAGTACTTC. Translation: CASSQGLEGETQYF.

The chain recombines TRBV18 with TRBJ1-2; no clear D. The V end was cut by 1 base, the J end by 3 bases, with 9 bases between. The V gene's germline CDR1 is KGHSH and CDR2 LQKENI. The CDR3 spans 14 residues. CDR3 bases: TGTGCCAGCTCACCACGGGCAGATTACTATGGCTACACCTTC. This sequence encodes CASSPRADYYGYTF.

The J gene is TRBJ2-1, the V gene TRBV4-3; D possibly corresponds to TRBD2 (7 bases). Germline V CDR1 and CDR2: LGHNA, YSLEER. V was pared by 0 bases and J by 12 bases, with 12 bases between. This CDR3 region has 13 residues. The chain's CDR3 is CASSQDRGEGQFF. The DNA of the CDR3 is TGCGCCAGCAGCCAAGATAGGGGGGAGGGGCAGTTCTTC.

This chain links TRBV6-4 with TRBJ1-5; 9 nucleotides agree with TRBD1. Germline V lookup: CDR1 MRHNA, CDR2 SNTAGT. Trimming cost V 8 bases and J 0 bases; bases outside gene matches: 8. The CDR3 has 16 residues. The CDR3 loop is CASHLEQGASNQPQHF. Written as DNA, the CDR3 is TGTGCCAGCCACCTTGAACAGGGGGCTAGCAATCAGCCCCAGCATTTT.

CDR3 protein: CASSLGRADGYTF. CDR3 nucleotides: TGCGCCAGCAGCTTGGGCAGGGCTGATGGCTACACCTTC. The chain carries TRBV5-1 and TRBJ1-2, with D possibly being TRBD1 (5 bases). V was shortened by 0 bases and J by 6 bases, with 9 bases between the two germline ends. Germline assignment: CDR1 SGHRS and CDR2 YFSETQ. The CDR3 runs to 13 residues.

The J gene is TRBJ1-3, the V gene TRBV9, with a weak D call TRBD1 (5 bases). Germline CDR1 reads SGDLS; CDR2 reads YYNGEE. V was cut by 3 bases and J by 0 bases, with 10 bases left in between. The length of the CDR3 is 15 residues. As DNA, the CDR3 is TGTGCCAGCAGCGCCTGGGGGGACTCTGGAAACACCATATATTTT. Translating gives CASSAWGDSGNTIYF.

The V call is TRBV14, the J call TRBJ1-2, with 10 bases matching TRBD1. The germline CDR1 and CDR2 sequences are SGHDN and FVKESK. This CDR3 has 14 residues. V lost 4 bases and J lost 8; bases outside the gene matches: 7. In nucleotides, the CDR3 is TGTGCCAGCAGCCGCTACGGGACAGGGGTCGGCTACACCTTC. It translates to CASSRYGTGVGYTF.

The chain employs TRBV15 and TRBJ2-7; 10 nucleotides match TRBD2. J gave up 6 bases and V 0 bases, and 5 bases lay outside the gene matches. The CDR3 runs to 15 residues. CDR1 is LNHNV and CDR2 is YYDKDF in the germline V gene (reference sequence). The chain's CDR3 is CATSRDSGRAFEQYF. CDR3 DNA: TGTGCCACCAGCAGAGACAGCGGGAGGGCCTTCGAGCAGTACTTC.

V gene TRBV5-4 combines with J gene TRBJ1-3; TRBD1 is a possible D gene (6 bases). The V end lost 0 bases, the J end lost 9 bases, and 16 bases lay between the germline ends. This CDR3 contains 15 residues. The V gene's germline CDR1 is SGHNT and CDR2 YYREEE (reference sequence). Written as DNA, the CDR3 is TGTGCCAGCAGCTTGGCTTGGGGGGGGCTGAGCACCATATATTTT. Protein: CASSLAWGGLSTIYF. The entire variable domain, with the rest obtained from reference TRBV5-4 and TRBJ1-3, is as follows: ETGVTQSPTHLIKTRGQQVTLRCSSQSGHNTVSWYQQALGQGPQFIFQYYREEENGRGNFPPRFSGLQFPNYSSELNVNALELDDSALYLCASSLAWGGLSTIYFGEGSWLTVV.

V is TRBV2 and J is TRBJ1-1, with TRBD1 as a possible D gene (5 bases). V lost 6 bases and J lost 3, with 20 bases in between. Germline V gives CDR1 SNHLY, CDR2 FYNNEI. The CDR3 has 16 residues. As DNA, the CDR3 is TGTGCCAGCAGACCCCCCGCCAGGGAAGGAGACACTGAAGCTTTCTTT. Its translation is CASRPPAREGDTEAFF.

This clone has just a few counts. The chain recombines TRBV28 with TRBJ2-1; tentative D call: TRBD1 (6 bases). The CDR3 sequence is 16 residues long. The V gene lost 5 bases and the J gene lost 2 bases, with 16 bases spanning the gap. Looked up from germline, CDR1 is MDHEN and CDR2 is SYDVKM. CDR3 in DNA: TGTGCCAGCAGTGAACTACAGGGTGGGCCCTACAATGAGCAGTTCTTC. Translation gives CASSELQGGPYNEQFF.

The V gene is TRBV18, the J gene TRBJ2-3; 7 bases map to TRBD2. Looked up from germline, CDR1 is KGHSH and CDR2 is LQKENI. The V and J ends lost 4 bases and 4 bases, in that order; junction bases with no gene match: 8. The CDR3 totals 15 residues. Here the CDR3 DNA reads TGTGCCAGCTCACGGGGGGGATCAGGGCCAGATACGCAGTATTTT. Translation gives CASSRGGSGPDTQYF.